This T cell receptor beta chain was retrieved from a study of OX40 agonist ivuxolimab in advanced cancers. Study observations and caveats: Several nonresponders also turned out to have low normalized T-cell clonal expansion. Relatively little clonal expansion, among the lowest observed, appeared in partial responders at 0.1-3.0 mg/kg. Dose levels from 0.1 to 3.0 mg/kg saw CD4+ and CD8+ blood T cells expand clonally by week 6. CD8+ T cells (on average) carried more expanded clones than CD4+ T cells.

The V gene lost 4 bases and the J gene lost 0 bases, with 13 bases spanning the gap. CDR3 length: 17 residues. Germline V gene lookup returns CDR1 LGHNA and CDR2 YSLEER. This clone has more than one count but fewer than ten. The antigen remains undetermined. Method: immunoSEQ multiplex PCR; TCRdb's copy keeps in-frame clones and lacks some. The sample records fewer than 90,000 clones, over 75% being singletons. The J gene is TRBJ2-6, the V gene TRBV4-3, with D hard to call. The receptor was isolated from an adult with an advanced solid tumor such as melanoma, head and neck, liver or kidney cancer. Sequences were derived from CD4+ or CD8+ T cells sorted from blood, sampled in a trial of the OX40 agonist ivuxolimab. CDR3 loop: CASSRGPLSSGANVLTF. CDR3 coding DNA: TGCGCCAGCAGCCGAGGTCCGCTGAGCTCTGGGGCCAACGTCCTGACTTTC.